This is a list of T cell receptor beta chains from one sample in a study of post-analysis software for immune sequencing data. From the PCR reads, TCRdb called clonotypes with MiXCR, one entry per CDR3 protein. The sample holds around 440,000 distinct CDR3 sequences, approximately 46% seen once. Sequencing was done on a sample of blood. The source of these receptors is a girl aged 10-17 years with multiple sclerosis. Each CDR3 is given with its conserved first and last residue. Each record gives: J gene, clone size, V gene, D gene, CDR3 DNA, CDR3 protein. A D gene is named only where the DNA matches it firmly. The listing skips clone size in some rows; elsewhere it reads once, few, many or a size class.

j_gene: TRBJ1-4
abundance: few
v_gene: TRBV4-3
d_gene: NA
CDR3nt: TGCGCCAGCAGCCAAGGGCGGAGGTCCTCAACTAATGAAAAACTGTTTTTT
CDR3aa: CASSQGRRSSTNEKLFF

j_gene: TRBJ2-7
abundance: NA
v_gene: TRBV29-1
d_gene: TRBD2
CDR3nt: TGCAGCGCCGAGACTAGCAGGTCCTACGAGCAGTACTTC
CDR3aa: CSAETSRSYEQYF

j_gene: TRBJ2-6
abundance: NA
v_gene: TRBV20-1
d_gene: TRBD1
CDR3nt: TGCAGTGCCAGGGGGCAGGATTCTGGGGCCAACGTCCTGACTTTC
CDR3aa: CSARGQDSGANVLTF

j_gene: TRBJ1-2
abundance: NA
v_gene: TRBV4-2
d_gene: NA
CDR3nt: TGTGCCAGCAGCCAAGATCCCCCTGACTCAACTAACTATGGCTACACCTTC
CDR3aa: CASSQDPPDSTNYGYTF

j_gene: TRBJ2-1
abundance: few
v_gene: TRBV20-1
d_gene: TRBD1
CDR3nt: TGCAGTGCTCCCAGGGGGAGTACCAATGAGCAGTTCTTC
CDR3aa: CSAPRGSTNEQFF

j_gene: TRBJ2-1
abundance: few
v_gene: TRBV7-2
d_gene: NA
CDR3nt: TGTGCCAGCAGCTTAGAAAGGCCAGGGTCGTACAATGAGCAGTTCTTC
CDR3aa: CASSLERPGSYNEQFF

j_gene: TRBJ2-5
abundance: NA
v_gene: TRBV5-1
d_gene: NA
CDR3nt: TGCGCCCGCAACCTTTACAGACAAGAGACCCAGTACTTC
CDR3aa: CARNLYRQETQYF

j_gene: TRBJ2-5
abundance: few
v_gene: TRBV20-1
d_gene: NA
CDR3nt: TGCAGTGCTAGAGGGGGGGTCGCACTGGGCCAAGAGACCCAGTACTTC
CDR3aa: CSARGGVALGQETQYF

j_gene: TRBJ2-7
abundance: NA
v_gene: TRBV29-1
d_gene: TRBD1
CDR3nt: TGCAGCGCATGGGACAGCGCCTACGAGCAGTACTTC
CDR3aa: CSAWDSAYEQYF

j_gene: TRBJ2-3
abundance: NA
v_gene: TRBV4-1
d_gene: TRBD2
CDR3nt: TGCGCCAGCAGCCAAGGGGAGCGGGAGGGAGATACGCAGTATTTT
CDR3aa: CASSQGEREGDTQYF

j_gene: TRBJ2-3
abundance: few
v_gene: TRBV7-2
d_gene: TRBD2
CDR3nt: TGTGCCAGCCGTAAAGGGCTAGCGGGGTTCACAGATACGCAGTATTTT
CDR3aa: CASRKGLAGFTDTQYF

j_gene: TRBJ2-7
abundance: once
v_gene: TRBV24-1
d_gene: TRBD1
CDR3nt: TGTGCCACCAGTGACAAGGGACAGCCCCACGAGCAGTACTTC
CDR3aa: CATSDKGQPHEQYF